Detailed here is one TCR beta chain. Its antigen remains unidentified. Qualities for individual bases were not recorded, and no much larger clone is one base off. The data stem from a study of T cell responses to AZD1222 COVID-19 vaccine (dated by TCRdb to the early 2020s). With respect to the entire study: TCR sequencing covered more than 230 trial participants: 207 given two doses of AZD1222 and 26 given two doses of MenACWY control vaccine. Trial participants were enrolled into age subgroups of 18-55, 56-69 and 70-plus years, which contained approximately 150, 28 and 58 TCR-sequenced participants, respectively.

Broad study findings and their caveats: Spike-specific TCR breadth and depth rose significantly after two AZD1222 doses compared with day 0 and with MenACWY recipients. Most participants were white British and females outnumbered males, and the authors suggested that clonal diversity may have been underestimated. The whole spike protein was spanned by vaccine-associated CD4 TCRs, and dominant responses were seen in regions 160-218 and 743-854. Conclusions about previously exposed vaccinees were limited because only a handful of AZD1222 recipients were SARS-CoV-2 seropositive at baseline. The 56-69-year group was small, and its depth increase did not reach significance, likely because of low power. Because no day 14 peak-response samples were available, the repertoires could be characterized only after the peak T cell response. Epitopes outside the regions mutated in the B.1.351 and B.1.1.7 variants were reportedly recognized by nearly half of the unique spike-specific TCRs.

The time point label of this sample denotes: about 28 days (+/-7) after the second vaccine dose. AZD1222 recipients whose second dose came at about 4 weeks and those whose second dose came at about 12 weeks were combined into one group, since spike-specific TCR depth and breadth did not differ between the two schedules. The vaccinee samples were drawn from two UK trials, COV001 and COV002, one of which was a single-blind randomized controlled phase 2/3 trial testing AZD1222 (ChAdOx1 nCoV-19) in healthy adults. For TCRbeta chain sequencing, PBMC samples from trial participants were taken at day 0 and at day 28 after the second dose. The CDR3 regions of human TCRbeta chains were subjected to immunosequencing. The published analysis was carried out like this. TCRs in the repertoires were matched against a reference library of SARS-CoV-2-specific TCRs that had been generated with the MIRA antigen-specificity platform. Breadth was defined as the fraction of unique TCRs that were SARS-CoV-2-associated. Depth was defined as the fraction of total T cells that were SARS-CoV-2-associated. Each spike-specific TCR was assigned to its reactive spike region and to a CD4 or CD8 class using the MIRA data. Log10-transformed breadth and depth values were compared by one-way ANOVA with Sidak's multiple comparisons tests. The immuneACCESS repertoire file appears here via TCRdb, limited to in-frame rearrangements. These files lack a portion of the clones; in checked studies, under half of the deficit traces to unresolved V genes, and the cause of the others is not known. Clonal size and the V and J genes are those of that table, whereas D and trimming came from the DNA. The sample table records around 85,000 clones; about 90% of these occur just once. The top ten clones comprise roughly 1.4% of the sample.

Trimming removed 1 base from V and 2 bases from J; the gene matches leave 2 bases unexplained. The CDR1 and CDR2 encoded by the germline V gene (reference sequence) are SEHNR and FQNEAQ. The CDR3 has 14 amino acids, counting the end cysteine and phenylalanine. CDR3 DNA is the only sequence kept; it has 42 bases, read in frame from the first base. Sequenced here: peripheral blood, sampled 28 days after the second AZD1222 dose. The source of this sequence is an adult who received the AZD1222 COVID-19 vaccine. The chain employs TRBV7-9 and TRBJ2-7, with 7 junctional bases fitting TRBD1. The nucleotides are TGTGCCAGCAGCTTAGGGCAGGGGGCCTACGAGCAGTACTTC. It translates to CASSLGQGAYEQYF. The reference TRBV7-9 and TRBJ2-7 proteins fill in what lies around the CDR3, so the full variable domain reads DTGVSQNPRHKITKRGQNVTFRCDPISEHNRLYWYRQTLGQGPEFLTYFQNEAQLEKSRLLSDRFSAERPKGSFSTLEIQRTEQGDSAMYLCASSLGQGAYEQYFGPGTRLTVT.